A single sample is the source of the 20 T cell receptor beta chains below, sequenced in a study of immune characteristics of hereditary and idiopathic chronic pancreatitis. Patients having total pancreatectomy with islet autotransplantation provided the chronic pancreatitis pancreas tissue. Data came from immunoSEQ multiplex PCR; TCRdb stores just in-frame clones and leaves some out. In the table there are around 9,400 clones, about 85% of which are singletons. Sequencing was done on a sample of pancreas tissue with idiopathic chronic pancreatitis. The receptors stem from a human donor with chronic pancreatitis.

Within the sample, this clone is medium-sized. This chain's CDR3 is CASSPWRGGRSYEQYF. The CDR3 DNA sequence: TGTGCCAGCAGCCCCTGGCGGGGGGGCCGCTCCTACGAGCAGTACTTC. This chain uses TRBV5-8 with TRBJ2-7, with 9 bases aligning to TRBD2. The J segment lost 0 bases and the V segment lost 4 bases, leaving 8 bases of the junction unmatched. The CDR3 consists of 16 residues. CDR1 and CDR2 (germline): SGHTS, YDEGEE. Complete variable domain (other parts from reference TRBV5-8 and TRBJ2-7): EAGVTQSPTHLIKTRGQQATLRCSPISGHTSVYWYQQALGLGLQFLLWYDEGEERNRGNFPPRFSGRQFPNYSSELNVNALELEDSALYLCASSPWRGGRSYEQYFGPGTRLTVT.

The CDR3 DNA is TGTGCCAGCAGCCCCCCAGGGTTGAACACTGAAGCTTTCTTT. Its translation is CASSPPGLNTEAFF. V gene TRBV7-9 combines with J gene TRBJ1-1, with TRBD1 as a possible D gene (5 bases). The CDR3 contains 14 residues. CDR1 is SEHNR and CDR2 is FQNEAQ in the germline V gene (reference sequence). Trimming pared 5 bases from V and 0 bases from J, leaving 10 bases between.

This clone was picked up a small number of times. The chain carries TRBV5-5 and TRBJ1-4, with TRBD1 identical over 7 bases. V gave up 4 bases and J gave up 2 bases; unmatched junction bases: 11. There are 17 residues in the CDR3. Germline CDR1 is SGHKS and CDR2 is YYEKEE (reference sequence). CDR3 nucleotides: TGTGCCAGCAGCCCGATGACAGGGACGTCCACTAATGAAAAACTGTTTTTT. It translates to CASSPMTGTSTNEKLFF. The complete variable domain, with remaining parts taken from reference TRBV5-5 and TRBJ1-4, reads DAGVTQSPTHLIKTRGQQVTLRCSPISGHKSVSWYQQVLGQGPQFIFQYYEKEERGRGNFPDRFSARQFPNYSSELNVNALLLGDSALYLCASSPMTGTSTNEKLFFGSGTQLSVL.

The genes are TRBV10-3 and TRBJ1-1, with D perhaps matching TRBD1 (5 bases). V was pared by 4 bases and J by 1 base, with 10 bases between. The V gene's germline CDR1 is ENHRY and CDR2 SYGVKD. The CDR3 is made up of 14 amino acids. The CDR3 coding sequence is TGTGCCATCAGTGTATCGACAGAGAACACTGAAGCTTTCTTT. This codes for CAISVSTENTEAFF.

The chain uses TRBV28 and TRBJ2-2, with unresolved D. There are 14 residues in the CDR3. From germline, CDR1 is MDHEN and CDR2 SYDVKM. V lost 11 bases, J lost 6 bases, and 19 bases lay in between. The CDR3 loop reads CAGHRPSSPGELFF. Here the CDR3 DNA reads TGTGCCGGCCACCGACCCTCCAGTCCCGGGGAGCTGTTTTTT.

The chain uses TRBV7-8 and TRBJ1-1; D unclear. The CDR3 sequence is 18 residues long. Germline-derived CDR1 and CDR2 are SGHVS and FQNEAQ. V dropped 1 base and J dropped 0 bases, with 18 bases sitting between them. For the CDR3, the DNA is TGTGCCAGCAGCTTAGTCAGGAGGTATGGAGGGCTGAACACTGAAGCTTTCTTT. Translated, it gives CASSLVRRYGGLNTEAFF.

Regarding this clone: Other DNA sequences in this sample translate to the same CDR3. V usage is TRBV18 and J usage is TRBJ2-7, with D unresolved. This CDR3 contains 14 residues. Germline V CDR1 and CDR2: KGHSH, LQKENI. The V gene lost 3 bases and the J gene lost 2 bases, with 11 bases spanning the gap. The DNA for the CDR3 is TGTGCCAGCTCACCCCGTCAAGGTACCTACGAGCAGTACGTC. Amino acid sequence: CASSPRQGTYEQYV.

This sequence joins TRBV19 and TRBJ1-4, with D possibly matching TRBD1 (6 bases). CDR3 length: 14 amino acids. Trimming stripped 7 bases from V and 4 bases from J, with 13 bases between. Germline CDR1 LNHDA, CDR2 SQIVND (reference sequence). This chain's CDR3 is CASTPTGNNEKLFF. CDR3 DNA sequence: TGTGCCAGTACCCCTACAGGGAATAATGAAAAACTGTTTTTT.

A remark on this clone: The sample contains more than one DNA sequence encoding this CDR3. CDR3 sequence reads: CASSTTGAAGYYEQYF. CDR3 in DNA: TGTGCCAGCAGTACGACAGGAGCCGCCGGGTACTACGAGCAGTACTTC. The chain joins TRBV6-2 or TRBV6-3 to TRBJ2-7, with D possibly matching TRBD1 (6 bases). The CDR3 contains 16 residues. Germline values: CDR1 MNHEY, CDR2 SVGEGT. Trimming stripped 5 bases from V and 3 bases from J, with 20 bases between.

The rearrangement links TRBV4-1 to TRBJ1-2; tentatively, D is TRBD1 (6 bases). The V and J ends lost 0 bases and 0 bases respectively, with 8 bases between them. CDR3 length: 15 residues. The V gene's germline CDR1 is MGHRA and CDR2 YSYEKL. In DNA form, the CDR3 reads TGCGCCAGCAGCCAAGATTCAGGGGCTAACTATGGCTACACCTTC. Amino acid sequence: CASSQDSGANYGYTF.

This chain uses TRBV5-1 with TRBJ1-1, with a tentative D call TRBD1 (6 bases). This CDR3 is 16 amino acids long. Germline V gene sequence: CDR1 SGHRS, CDR2 YFSETQ. Trimming cost V 4 bases and J 0 bases, with 16 bases left between them. The CDR3 region has the DNA TGCGCCAGCAGCCCGGGAGGGGGGACACTGAACACTGAAGCTTTCTTT. Encoded protein: CASSPGGGTLNTEAFF.

This chain links TRBV14 with TRBJ2-3; D is ambiguous. Trimming removed 1 base from V and 2 bases from J, with 16 bases in between. The CDR3 extends over 17 amino acids. Germline V gene lookup returns CDR1 SGHDN and CDR2 FVKESK. The CDR3 sequence: CASSQGISRQITDTQYF. The CDR3, as DNA: TGTGCCAGCAGCCAAGGGATTAGCCGCCAAATCACAGATACGCAGTATTTT.

This clone was counted only a few times. The chain is built from TRBV29-1 and TRBJ1-5, with TRBD1 identical over 9 bases. Trimming removed 7 bases from V and 5 bases from J; junction bases left unmatched: 3. CDR3 length equals 12 residues. In germline, CDR1 is SQVTM, CDR2 ANQGSEA. CDR3 nucleotides: TGCAGCGCCCGACAGGGGGATCAGCCCCAGCATTTT. Translating gives CSARQGDQPQHF.

The chain carries TRBV18 and TRBJ2-1; D remains ambiguous. The CDR3 spans 15 residues. The V end lost 3 bases, the J end lost 4 bases, and 13 bases lay between the germline ends. CDR1 KGHSH and CDR2 LQKENI come from the germline V gene. The CDR3 coding sequence is TGTGCCAGCTCACCCTCGCAGGACCTATACAATGAGCAGTTCTTC. Residues: CASSPSQDLYNEQFF.

The chain carries TRBV28 and TRBJ2-1, with 10 bases matching TRBD1. The germline CDR1 and CDR2 sequences are MDHEN and SYDVKM. This CDR3 has 14 residues. V was pared by 2 bases and J by 10 bases, with 5 bases of the junction left unmatched. CDR3 sequence: CASSLGQGEQEQFF. CDR3 in DNA: TGTGCCAGCAGTTTAGGACAGGGGGAACAAGAGCAGTTCTTC.

The chain employs TRBV6-5 and TRBJ2-1; D gene unclear. Per the germline V gene, CDR1 is MNHEY and CDR2 is SVGAGI. Trimming shortened V by 7 bases and J by 7 bases, and 8 bases separated the two germline ends. The CDR3 has 11 residues. CDR3 bases: TGTGCCAGCAACTCCTGGAATGAGCAGTTCTTC. It yields the protein CASNSWNEQFF.

The rearrangement joins TRBV30 to TRBJ2-1, with 11 bases lining up with TRBD2. CDR1 GTSNPN and CDR2 SVGIG come from the germline V gene (reference sequence). With 3 bases clipped from V and 9 bases from J, the junction kept 13 bases outside the gene matches. This CDR3 is built from 16 residues. Written as DNA, the CDR3 is TGTGCCTGGAGGCCTCTGAGTCTAGCGGGGGGTGGTGAGCAGTTCTTC. This gives the protein CAWRPLSLAGGGEQFF. Full variable domain (remainder filled in from reference TRBV30 and TRBJ2-1): SQTIHQWPATLVQPVGSPLSLECTVEGTSNPNLYWYRQAAGRGLQLLFYSVGIGQISSEVPQNLSASRPQDRQFILSSKKLLLSDSGFYLCAWRPLSLAGGGEQFFGPGTRLTVL.

The chain couples TRBV27 to TRBJ2-5, with 8 bases that match TRBD2. The germline V gene encodes CDR1 MNHEY and CDR2 SMNVEV (reference sequence). V shed 5 bases, J shed 7 bases, and the junction held 12 bases outside the gene matches. There are 15 residues in the CDR3. CDR3 sequence reads: CASSRGLGAEGTQYF. CDR3 bases: TGTGCCAGCAGTAGGGGACTAGGGGCGGAAGGGACCCAGTACTTC.

This chain links TRBV28 with TRBJ1-4, with D perhaps matching TRBD1 (6 bases). The germline gives CDR1 MDHEN, CDR2 SYDVKM. The V and J ends lost 7 bases and 8 bases respectively, with 17 bases between them. This CDR3 is built from 14 residues. The CDR3 protein is CASTQGISREKLFF. CDR3 coding DNA: TGTGCCAGCACCCAGGGGATTTCACGGGAAAAACTGTTTTTT.

The gene calls are TRBV7-2 and TRBJ1-2, with D possibly being TRBD1 (5 bases). V lost 5 bases, J lost 3 bases, and 16 bases lay in between. The CDR3 sequence is 15 residues long. From germline, CDR1 is SGHTA and CDR2 FQGNSA. For the CDR3, the DNA is TGTGCCAGCAGCCAAGGGACTTCGGGGCACTATGGCTACACCTTC. Protein sequence: CASSQGTSGHYGYTF. Based on the CDR3 plus reference TRBV7-2 and TRBJ1-2, the full variable domain is GAGVSQSPSNKVTEKGKDVELRCDPISGHTALYWYRQSLGQGLEFLIYFQGNSAPDKSGLPSDRFSAERTGGSVSTLTIQRTQQEDSAVYLCASSQGTSGHYGYTFGSGTRLTVV.